This TCR beta chain is from a study of cytomegalovirus exposure and HLA in healthy donors. Study-wide results and caveats: As was reported, the classifier diagnosed cytomegalovirus status with high specificity and sensitivity. Rarity marked most TCR sequences, yet some public TCRs occurred in many donors. In an earlier analysis, most TCR beta V segments were productive about 90% or about 30% of the time. Among TCR beta chains of equal frequency, HLA-associated ones were more clonally expanded in a later analysis.

Researchers ran the PCR with 60 Vbeta and 13 Jbeta primers. The method was immunoSEQ multiplex PCR; TCRdb's version includes in-frame clones alone and lacks a portion of them. The top ten hold roughly 0.31% of the sample, which has around 260,000 clones, 80% seen once. In regard to this clone: Antigen specificity is unknown.

The CDR3 runs to 15 residues. Germline V CDR1 and CDR2: KGHSH, LQKENI. V was pared by 6 bases and J by 9 bases, with 21 bases between. V is TRBV18 and J is TRBJ1-5; D gene ambiguous. The TCR comes from a girl aged 2 to 10 in good health and CMV-seronegative. Sequences were obtained from PBMCs. The CDR3: CASSQEVSLGWPQHF. The CDR3 DNA reads as TGTGCCAGCTCCCAGGAGGTATCCCTCGGTTGGCCCCAGCATTTT.